The 26 T cell receptor beta chains listed next were all sequenced from one sample in a study of blood T cell repertoires in COVID-19. Clones were read by immunoSEQ multiplex PCR, and TCRdb kept only the in-frame ones, dropping some. The sample shows some 400,000 clones, roughly nine tenths of them seen only once. Material for sequencing was PBMCs or T cells enriched from blood (not recorded which). Every receptor here comes from a man under 40 who had recovered from COVID-19.

The chain has TRBV9 and TRBJ1-1, with D possibly being TRBD1 (5 bases). The CDR3 loop spans 16 amino acids. Looked up from germline, CDR1 is SGDLS and CDR2 is YYNGEE. Trimming pared 0 bases from V and 1 base from J, leaving 13 bases between. The CDR3 coding sequence is TGTGCCAGCAGCGTAGGGGGCCGGGTTCAGAACACTGAAGCTTTCTTT. Amino acids: CASSVGGRVQNTEAFF.

This chain links TRBV19 with TRBJ1-5, with D possibly being TRBD1 (6 bases). The CDR3 extends over 18 amino acids. In germline, CDR1 is LNHDA, CDR2 SQIVND (reference sequence). V shed 3 bases and J shed 3 bases, with 21 bases lying between them. The CDR3 loop reads CASSILSGGADNNQPQHF. The DNA of the CDR3 is TGTGCCAGTAGTATCCTATCCGGGGGGGCGGATAACAATCAGCCCCAGCATTTT.

This chain links TRBV5-6 with TRBJ2-2; possibly TRBD1 for D (5 bases). CDR3 length equals 14 residues. Trimming took off 4 bases at V and 2 bases at J, with 9 bases between the two ends. Germline assignment: CDR1 SGHDT and CDR2 YYEEEE. The CDR3 sequence: CASSRWTNTGELFF. DNA of the CDR3: TGTGCCAGCAGCCGCTGGACAAACACCGGGGAGCTGTTTTTT.

This rearrangement joins TRBV5-1 to TRBJ2-2; no firm D call. The CDR3 has 15 residues. Trimming shortened V by 4 bases and J by 0 bases, and 10 bases separated the two germline ends. Germline lookup yields CDR1 SGHRS and CDR2 YFSETQ. The CDR3 reads CASSPLQPNTGELFF. The CDR3 DNA sequence: TGCGCCAGCAGCCCTCTACAGCCGAACACCGGGGAGCTGTTTTTT.

The V call is TRBV18, the J call TRBJ2-7; TRBD2 is a possible D gene (7 bases). The CDR3 consists of 14 residues. CDR1 and CDR2 (germline): KGHSH, LQKENI. V lost 3 bases and J lost 4, with 13 bases in between. CDR3: CASSPGGGRYEQYF. The CDR3 DNA sequence: TGTGCCAGCTCACCGGGAGGGGGGCGATACGAGCAGTACTTC.

The J gene is TRBJ1-4, the V gene TRBV7-8; D gene ambiguous. The V gene's germline CDR1 is SGHVS and CDR2 FQNEAQ. The CDR3 consists of 15 residues. Between the trimmed V and J ends, which lost 6 bases and 4 bases, there was a span of 15 bases. CDR3 amino acids: CASSHSAGINEKLFF. As DNA, the CDR3 is TGTGCCAGCAGTCATTCTGCGGGGATTAATGAAAAACTGTTTTTT.

V is TRBV6-5 and J is TRBJ1-1, with TRBD1 as a possible D gene (5 bases). The germline V and J ends were trimmed by 4 bases and 6 bases, with 15 bases remaining between them. Germline lookup yields CDR1 MNHEY and CDR2 SVGAGI. The CDR3 runs to 14 residues. This CDR3 is CASSLQALGAEAFF. CDR3 coding DNA: TGTGCCAGCAGTTTACAGGCCCTAGGGGCTGAAGCTTTCTTT.

The V and J genes are TRBV2 and TRBJ2-1; 10 bases agree with TRBD2. Germline V gene data show CDR1 as SNHLY and CDR2 as FYNNEI. V dropped 6 bases and J dropped 3; count of bases not matched to a gene: 5. The CDR3 loop spans 15 amino acids. CDR3 sequence reads: CASSLAGVNYNEQFF. CDR3 bases: TGTGCCAGCAGCCTAGCGGGAGTTAACTACAATGAGCAGTTCTTC.

The chain links TRBV15 to TRBJ2-5; 14 positions match TRBD2. CDR3 length: 15 residues. V lost 5 bases and J lost 7; bases outside the gene matches: 6. The V gene's germline CDR1 is LNHNV and CDR2 YYDKDF (reference sequence). The CDR3 reads CATSRTSGRSGTQYF. The CDR3 bases are TGTGCCACCAGCCGGACTAGCGGGAGGTCGGGGACCCAGTACTTC.

The chain recombines TRBV5-1 with TRBJ1-1; D possibly corresponds to TRBD1 (6 bases). The germline gives CDR1 SGHRS, CDR2 YFSETQ. Trimming left V 4 bases short and J 3 bases short, with 10 bases between. The CDR3 contains 13 residues. The CDR3 nucleotides read TGCGCCAGCAGCGGAGGACAGCACACTGAAGCTTTCTTT. This translates into CASSGGQHTEAFF.

This clone was seen a handful of times. The chain uses TRBV19 and TRBJ2-3; D gene unclear. Germline CDR1 reads LNHDA; CDR2 reads SQIVND (reference sequence). V was clipped by 3 bases and J by 6 bases, with 13 bases between them. The CDR3 length is 14 residues. In DNA form, the CDR3 reads TGTGCCAGTAGTATTTCACCCCCGAGGGATACGCAGTATTTT. Protein product: CASSISPPRDTQYF. Looking up the rest from reference TRBV19 and TRBJ2-3 gives the full variable domain: DGGITQSPKYLFRKEGQNVTLSCEQNLNHDAMYWYRQDPGQGLRLIYYSQIVNDFQKGDIAEGYSVSREKKESFPLTVTSAQKNPTAFYLCASSISPPRDTQYFGPGTRLTVL.

This clone was counted at least ten times. This chain joins TRBV24-1 and TRBJ2-7; TRBD2 is a possible D gene (6 bases). This CDR3 contains 13 residues. Trimming took off 6 bases at V and 5 bases at J, with 13 bases between the two ends. Germline lookup yields CDR1 KGHDR and CDR2 SFDVKD. The CDR3 spells CATSSPGVNEQYF. The CDR3 bases are TGTGCCACCAGTTCTCCGGGAGTAAACGAGCAGTACTTC.

The chain carries TRBV18 and TRBJ1-5, with D unresolved. This CDR3 has 15 amino acids. The V gene's germline CDR1 is KGHSH and CDR2 LQKENI. Trimming shortened V by 3 bases and J by 7 bases, and 16 bases separated the two germline ends. The CDR3 here is CASSPEGGLGQPQHF. The CDR3 DNA is TGTGCCAGCTCACCTGAGGGAGGCTTGGGACAGCCCCAGCATTTT.

The chain is built from TRBV3-1 (or the pseudogene TRBV3-2) and TRBJ1-1; D is possibly TRBD1 (6 bases). This CDR3 comprises 15 residues. CDR1 LGHDT and CDR2 YNNKEL come from the germline V gene (reference sequence). V was shortened by 3 bases and J by 2 bases, with 13 bases between the two germline ends. In DNA form, the CDR3 reads TGTGCCAGCAGCCACGAGACAGGTTTTAACACTGAAGCTTTCTTT. Translating it yields CASSHETGFNTEAFF.

The J gene is TRBJ1-5, the V gene TRBV24-1; D ambiguous. Trimming removed 12 bases from V and 3 bases from J, with 17 bases in between. Per the germline V gene, CDR1 is KGHDR and CDR2 is SFDVKD. The CDR3 is 14 residues long. In nucleotides, the CDR3 is TGTGCCGCGCAGTCAGCTGGAGACAATCAGCCCCAGCATTTT. Protein sequence: CAAQSAGDNQPQHF.

This chain links TRBV19 with TRBJ2-1; TRBD1 might be the D (5 bases). Trimming pared 6 bases from V and 4 bases from J, leaving 7 bases between. The CDR3 sequence is 12 residues long. Germline V gene data show CDR1 as LNHDA and CDR2 as SQIVND (reference sequence). The CDR3 protein is CASRTEYNEQFF. CDR3 in DNA: TGTGCCAGTAGGACAGAATACAATGAGCAGTTCTTC.

This sequence joins TRBV19 and TRBJ2-7; the match to TRBD1 covers 12 bases. The trim removed 5 bases at V and 5 bases at J, leaving 7 bases unmatched. This CDR3 is 15 amino acids long. Germline CDR1 reads LNHDA; CDR2 reads SQIVND (reference sequence). The CDR3 here is CASSYSGTGGHEQYF. In DNA, the CDR3 is TGTGCCAGTAGTTATTCCGGGACAGGGGGCCACGAGCAGTACTTC.

On this clone itself: A junction end diverges from the germline sequence, so it may reflect a read error. The V call is TRBV7-9, the J call TRBJ1-1, with 8 bases lining up with TRBD1. The CDR3 contains 13 residues. Germline assignment: CDR1 SEHNR and CDR2 FQNEAQ (reference sequence). CDR3 nucleotides: TGTGCCAGCAGCTTATTTGACGGATTAACAGGGGGCTTT. It yields the protein CASSLFDGLTGGF.

This chain connects TRBV5-1 to TRBJ1-1; no clear D gene. Germline V lookup: CDR1 SGHRS, CDR2 YFSETQ. The CDR3 covers 15 residues. V lost 0 bases to trimming and J lost 3 bases, with 12 bases between them. The CDR3: CASSLAAAGDTEAFF. The CDR3 region has the DNA TGCGCCAGCAGCTTGGCCGCCGCAGGCGACACTGAAGCTTTCTTT.

V usage is TRBV15 and J usage is TRBJ2-3, with D uncertain. CDR1 and CDR2 from the germline V gene are LNHNV and YYDKDF (reference sequence). The ends were cut back, 5 bases at V and 0 bases at J, with 9 bases in the middle. This CDR3 region has 14 residues. This CDR3 reads CATSERRSTDTQYF. CDR3 in DNA: TGTGCCACCAGCGAACGGAGAAGCACAGATACGCAGTATTTT.

The CDR3 nucleotides read TGTGCCAGCAGCTTAGGCATTTCGGTTACTGAAGCTTTCTTT. This sequence encodes CASSLGISVTEAFF. The rearrangement joins TRBV11-2 to TRBJ1-1, with D unresolved. Between the trimmed V and J ends, which lost 1 base and 5 bases, there was a span of 11 bases. CDR1 and CDR2 from the germline V gene are SGHAT and FQNNGV. The CDR3 spans 14 residues.

The J gene is TRBJ2-5, the V gene TRBV5-8; TRBD2 might be the D (6 bases). Germline loops: CDR1 SGHTS, CDR2 YDEGEE. V was cut by 2 bases and J by 4 bases, with 18 bases left in between. There are 16 residues in the CDR3. This CDR3 is CASSFLDRELGETQYF. CDR3 nucleotide sequence: TGTGCCAGCAGCTTCTTGGACCGGGAGCTGGGAGAGACCCAGTACTTC.

The CDR3: CASSEQGFSDEQYF. The CDR3 DNA reads as TGTGCCAGCAGTGAACAGGGTTTTTCCGACGAGCAGTACTTC. The chain uses TRBV25-1 and TRBJ2-7; weak D call: TRBD1 (5 bases). Looked up from germline, CDR1 is MGHDK and CDR2 is SYGVNS. This CDR3 spans 14 amino acids. V lost 2 bases, J lost 5 bases, and 13 bases lay in between.

The chain joins TRBV3-1 (or the pseudogene TRBV3-2) to TRBJ2-7, with a tentative D call TRBD2 (5 bases). V lost 5 bases and J lost 3, with 11 bases in between. Per the germline V gene, CDR1 is LGHDT and CDR2 is YNNKEL (reference sequence). The CDR3 extends over 13 amino acids. The CDR3 loop reads CASSIRLFYEQYF. The DNA of the CDR3 is TGTGCCAGCAGCATACGACTATTCTACGAGCAGTACTTC.

This sequence joins TRBV5-1 and TRBJ1-6, with D uncertain. V gave up 1 base and J gave up 8 bases, with 4 bases separating them. The CDR3 totals 12 residues. Germline V gives CDR1 SGHRS, CDR2 YFSETQ. The CDR3 DNA reads as TGCGCCAGCAGCTTGTTAGATTCACCCCTCCACTTT. Its protein is CASSLLDSPLHF.

J is TRBJ2-2 and V is TRBV19; TRBD2 aligns across 7 bases. V was clipped by 3 bases and J by 4 bases; unmatched bases: 5. This CDR3 contains 15 residues. Germline-derived CDR1 and CDR2 are LNHDA and SQIVND (reference sequence). The CDR3 DNA is TGTGCCAGTAGTATTGGTCTAGCGGTCACCGGGGAGCTGTTTTTT. Its protein is CASSIGLAVTGELFF.